These 7 T cell receptor beta chains share one sample of origin, sequenced in a study of OX40 agonist ivuxolimab in advanced cancers. The table came from immunoSEQ multiplex PCR; TCRdb's copy has only in-frame clones and leaves some out. The table lists 90,000 to 95,000 clones, approximately 87% of them singletons, with about 4% in the top ten. The sequenced sample was CD4+ or CD8+ T cells sorted from blood, obtained in a trial of the OX40 agonist ivuxolimab. The receptors stem from an adult with an advanced solid tumor such as melanoma, head and neck, liver or kidney cancer.

In DNA, the CDR3 is TGTGCCAGCAGCTTGGGACAGGTAAATCAGCCCCAGCATTTT. Encoded protein: CASSLGQVNQPQHF. V and J are TRBV5-6 and TRBJ1-5; maybe TRBD1 (6 bases). Germline V lookup: CDR1 SGHDT, CDR2 YYEEEE. This CDR3 is 14 amino acids long. V shed 0 bases and J shed 4 bases, with 8 bases lying between them.

The chain joins TRBV10-2 to TRBJ2-5, with D possibly called TRBD1 or TRBD2 (5 bases each). The CDR3 covers 14 residues. The V gene's germline CDR1 is WSHSY and CDR2 SAAADI. The V gene lost 7 bases and the J gene lost 1 base, with 13 bases spanning the gap. The CDR3: CASTAPGTQETQYF. CDR3 coding DNA: TGCGCCAGCACCGCCCCTGGGACCCAAGAGACCCAGTACTTC.

The chain uses TRBV29-1 and TRBJ1-2; D not resolved. V shed 5 bases and J shed 0 bases, with 10 bases lying between them. CDR3 length: 13 residues. The germline V gene encodes CDR1 SQVTM and CDR2 ANQGSEA. In DNA form, the CDR3 reads TGCAGCGTTTTTTCCGGTACTAACTATGGCTACACCTTC. This gives the protein CSVFSGTNYGYTF.

V and J are TRBV25-1 and TRBJ2-5; TRBD1 matches 10 bases. In germline, CDR1 is MGHDK, CDR2 SYGVNS. The CDR3 is 14 amino acids. V dropped 7 bases and J dropped 6; count of bases not matched to a gene: 8. The CDR3, as DNA: TGTGCCAGCAAGGCTGACAGGGGGCAACAGACCCAGTACTTC. Encoded protein: CASKADRGQQTQYF.

In DNA form, the CDR3 reads TGTGCCAGCAGTGTGTTAGGAGGAAAGTCCACCTACAATGAGCAGTTCTTC. Amino acids: CASSVLGGKSTYNEQFF. The chain has TRBV28 and TRBJ2-1; D is possibly TRBD2 (5 bases). CDR3 size: 17 residues. Germline CDR1 is MDHEN and CDR2 is SYDVKM. Trimming cost V 5 bases and J 2 bases, with 19 bases left between them.

This chain joins TRBV28 and TRBJ1-2; D remains ambiguous. Per the germline V gene, CDR1 is MDHEN and CDR2 is SYDVKM. Deletions cut 3 bases from V and 5 bases from J, with 13 bases between. This CDR3 contains 14 residues. CDR3 nucleotide sequence: TGTGCCAGCAGTTTCACGACTCTTGGGTATGGCTACACCTTC. This encodes CASSFTTLGYGYTF.

The chain recombines TRBV6-1 with TRBJ1-4, with 9 positions matching TRBD1. Looked up from germline, CDR1 is MNHNS and CDR2 is SASEGT. After removal of 7 bases from V and 8 bases from J, the junction contained 2 bases not matched to a gene. The CDR3 is 12 amino acids. The CDR3 spells CASKDRGEKLFF. The DNA for the CDR3 is TGTGCCAGCAAAGACAGGGGGGAAAAACTGTTTTTT.